This T cell receptor beta chain was sequenced for a study of blood T cell repertoires in COVID-19. CDR3 size: 15 residues. CDR1 SGHTA and CDR2 FQGNSA come from the germline V gene. The ends lost 5 bases at V and 4 bases at J; junction bases unmatched: 4. The assay was immunoSEQ multiplex PCR, and TCRdb's table has in-frame clones only and misses some. Among about 270,000 clones listed, more than 70% were seen once. Sequencing was performed on peripheral blood. This TCR derives from a woman younger than 30 with acute or convalescent COVID-19. V gene TRBV7-2 combines with J gene TRBJ2-3, with 12 bases that match TRBD2. CDR3 region: CASSELAGGADTQYF. The CDR3 bases are TGTGCCAGCAGCGAACTAGCGGGAGGTGCAGATACGCAGTATTTT.